This TCR beta chain is drawn from a study of T-cell memory formation after mild COVID-19. Across the whole study: In these data, TCR clusters were largely donor specific.

This CDR3 has 14 residues. CDR1 and CDR2 from the germline V gene are SGHAT and FQDESV (reference sequence). V was clipped by 5 bases and J by 3 bases, with 14 bases between them. 5'RACE with constant-segment primers built TCRalpha and TCRbeta cDNA libraries with UMIs. In TCRdb, the 5' RACE reads were re-called with MiXCR into one record per CDR3 protein. The table shows some 490,000 distinct CDR3 sequences, with roughly 20% occurring only once. This chain uses TRBV11-1 with TRBJ2-7, with D perhaps matching TRBD1 (6 bases). The TCR comes from an adult woman who had mild COVID-19 (a few samples of this study predate the infection). Cell type and time point are not known. Sequencing input: PBMCs or a T cell subset sorted from them (not recorded which). CDR3 loop: CASSRGRTVYEQYF. Written as DNA, the CDR3 is TGTGCCAGCAGCCGAGGGCGGACAGTCTACGAGCAGTACTTC. The full variable domain, completed using reference TRBV11-1 and TRBJ2-7, is EAEVAQSPRYKITEKSQAVAFWCDPISGHATLYWYRQILGQGPELLVQFQDESVVDDSQLPKDRFSAERLKGVDSTLKIQPAELGDSAMYLCASSRGRTVYEQYFGPGTRLTVT.